The 32 T cell receptor beta chains reported below all come from one sample, sequenced in a study of blood T cell repertoires in COVID-19. Repertoires were generated with immunoSEQ multiplex PCR, while TCRdb's copy carries only in-frame clones and drops some. There are 230,000 or so clones in the sample; about 90% occur only once, and about 1.9% lies in the top ten. Sequenced sample: peripheral blood. Source of these receptors: a man aged 35 to 55 with active or convalescent COVID-19.

J is TRBJ2-1 and V is TRBV5-6, with 9 bases lining up with TRBD2. The CDR3 length is 14 residues. The germline V gene encodes CDR1 SGHDT and CDR2 YYEEEE. Trimming cost V 4 bases and J 10 bases; bases outside gene matches: 9. The CDR3 loop is CASSRRTTSGEQFF. CDR3 DNA sequence: TGTGCCAGCAGCCGGAGGACGACTAGCGGAGAGCAGTTCTTC.

The genes are TRBV3-1 (or the pseudogene TRBV3-2) and TRBJ2-2; D is uncertain. V dropped 4 bases and J dropped 4 bases, with 13 bases sitting between them. The CDR3 consists of 15 residues. Germline V gene data show CDR1 as LGHDT and CDR2 as YNNKEL (reference sequence). The CDR3 nucleotides are TGTGCCAGCAGCCCTCCGTCGGGTCGCACCGGGGAGCTGTTTTTT. It is translated as CASSPPSGRTGELFF.

The genes are TRBV28 and TRBJ1-2, with TRBD1 identical over 9 bases. The length of the CDR3 is 18 residues. Per germline, CDR1 MDHEN and CDR2 SYDVKM. V was clipped by 7 bases and J by 3 bases; unmatched bases: 18. CDR3 region: CASTPRSLGDRAHYGYTF. CDR3 coding DNA: TGTGCCAGCACCCCCCGATCTTTAGGGGACAGGGCTCACTATGGCTACACCTTC.

The V call is TRBV5-4, the J call TRBJ1-1; tentative D call: TRBD1 (6 bases). CDR1 SGHNT and CDR2 YYREEE come from the germline V gene (reference sequence). V shed 5 bases and J shed 2 bases, with 19 bases lying between them. This CDR3 comprises 16 residues. The CDR3 DNA reads as TGTGCCAGCAGTGGACGGGGGGGGCACACCAACACTGAAGCTTTCTTT. Residues: CASSGRGGHTNTEAFF.

The chain links TRBV27 to TRBJ2-5; D possibly corresponds to TRBD1 (6 bases). The CDR3 contains 13 residues. Germline assignment: CDR1 MNHEY and CDR2 SMNVEV (reference sequence). V shed 8 bases and J shed 2 bases, with 12 bases lying between them. In DNA form, the CDR3 reads TGTGCCAGCGGCACAGGGCTGCAAGAGACCCAGTACTTC. Translating gives CASGTGLQETQYF.

In this sample, this clone turned up once. The J gene is TRBJ1-2, the V gene TRBV3-1 (or the pseudogene TRBV3-2); a possible D gene is TRBD1 (6 bases). This CDR3 contains 14 residues. Germline V gene lookup returns CDR1 LGHDT and CDR2 YNNKEL (reference sequence). Trimming stripped 6 bases from V and 0 bases from J, with 11 bases between. The CDR3 coding sequence is TGTGCCAGCAGTGCCGGGACACCTAACTATGGCTACACCTTC. It specifies CASSAGTPNYGYTF.

The V call is TRBV2, the J call TRBJ2-6; tentatively, D is TRBD2 (5 bases). The CDR3 length is 17 residues. V gave up 0 bases and J gave up 2 bases, with 11 bases separating them. Germline lookup yields CDR1 SNHLY and CDR2 FYNNEI. The CDR3 coding sequence is TGTGCCAGCAGTGAAGCCGGCCCCGGGGCTGGGGCCAACGTCCTGACTTTC. This sequence encodes CASSEAGPGAGANVLTF.

Here the CDR3 DNA reads TGTGCCACCAGCAGAGGATCCCTCCCCGGGGGAGAAAAAGAAAAACTGTTTTTT. Encoded protein: CATSRGSLPGGEKEKLFF. The chain combines TRBV15 with TRBJ1-4; D may be TRBD1 (5 bases). Trimming took 1 base from V and 8 from J, leaving 23 bases between them. Germline V lookup: CDR1 LNHNV, CDR2 YYDKDF (reference sequence). This CDR3 is 18 amino acids long.

This chain joins TRBV4-1 and TRBJ1-2; D gene unclear. V was clipped by 0 bases and J by 8 bases, with 19 bases between them. The CDR3 runs to 16 residues. The germline gives CDR1 MGHRA, CDR2 YSYEKL. The chain's CDR3 is CASSQDNRYGVLGYTF. The CDR3 DNA reads as TGCGCCAGCAGCCAAGATAACCGATACGGGGTATTAGGCTACACCTTC.

The CDR3 DNA reads as TGCGCCAGCAGTCAATCGATCGATTCGGGACAGGTTACGGAAGAGACCCAGTACTTC. Translation: CASSQSIDSGQVTEETQYF. This rearrangement joins TRBV23-1 to TRBJ2-5; the match to TRBD1 covers 8 bases. TRBV23-1 is assigned to the ORF class and has an uncertain function. The CDR3 spans 19 residues. The V segment lost 0 bases and the J segment 3 bases; nucleotides outside the gene matches: 15.

The J gene is TRBJ1-1, the V gene TRBV6-5; TRBD1 might be the D (5 bases). Trimming removed 7 bases at V and 4 bases at J, with 16 bases between. The length of the CDR3 is 14 residues. Germline CDR1 MNHEY, CDR2 SVGAGI. The CDR3 coding sequence is TGTGCCAGCACCTTGGGGGGTCTGAGCACTGAAGCTTTCTTT. Protein product: CASTLGGLSTEAFF.

The chain uses TRBV6-5 and TRBJ2-1; D perhaps matches TRBD2 (5 bases). The CDR3 totals 13 residues. Per germline, CDR1 MNHEY and CDR2 SVGAGI. V gave up 6 bases and J gave up 8 bases, with 14 bases separating them. As DNA, the CDR3 is TGTGCCAGCAGCCTAGTGTGGGGAGATGAGCAGTTCTTC. Protein: CASSLVWGDEQFF.

Of note for this clone: The junction and the germline gene differ at one end; a read error may be behind it. CDR3 sequence: CASRLSPGYEQYF. The CDR3 DNA follows: TGTGCCAGCAGATTATCCCCGGGCTACGAGCAGTACTTC. The V call is TRBV27, the J call TRBJ2-7; no clear D gene. Per germline, CDR1 MNHEY and CDR2 SMNVEV (reference sequence). This CDR3 has 13 amino acids.

The chain combines TRBV7-2 with TRBJ1-5, with D uncertain. The germline gives CDR1 SGHTA, CDR2 FQGNSA. The V and J ends lost 1 base and 1 base respectively, with 11 bases between them. CDR3 length equals 16 residues. The CDR3 bases are TGTGCCAGCAGCTTAGAAACAGTTATAAGCAATCAGCCCCAGCATTTT. Protein: CASSLETVISNQPQHF.

The chain links TRBV3-1 (or the pseudogene TRBV3-2) to TRBJ1-1; D gene unclear. This CDR3 comprises 14 residues. The ends were cut back, 2 bases at V and 5 bases at J, with 12 bases in the middle. The V gene's germline CDR1 is LGHDT and CDR2 YNNKEL (reference sequence). The CDR3 reads CASSQRVGKTEAFF. The CDR3 DNA follows: TGTGCCAGCAGCCAAAGGGTCGGGAAAACTGAAGCTTTCTTT.

This chain connects TRBV27 to TRBJ2-6, with a weak D call TRBD1 (6 bases). Germline V gives CDR1 MNHEY, CDR2 SMNVEV (reference sequence). Trimming cost V 3 bases and J 1 base, with 16 bases left between them. This CDR3 has 18 amino acids. CDR3: CASSLGAQYMSGANVLTF. CDR3 sequence (DNA): TGTGCCAGCAGTTTGGGGGCCCAATATATGTCTGGGGCCAACGTCCTGACTTTC. The full variable domain, in which reference TRBV27 and TRBJ2-6 provide the parts outside the CDR3, is EAQVTQNPRYLITVTGKKLTVTCSQNMNHEYMSWYRQDPGLGLRQIYYSMNVEVTDKGDVPEGYKVSRKEKRNFPLILESPSPNQTSLYFCASSLGAQYMSGANVLTFGAGSRLTVL.

The V call is TRBV19, the J call TRBJ1-1; TRBD1 is a possible D gene (5 bases). V was cut by 6 bases and J by 1 base, with 15 bases left in between. The germline gives CDR1 LNHDA, CDR2 SQIVND (reference sequence). This CDR3 contains 15 residues. CDR3 protein: CASSGRGDTNTEAFF. DNA for the CDR3: TGTGCCAGTAGCGGGCGGGGGGATACGAACACTGAAGCTTTCTTT.

CDR3 nucleotides: TGTGCCAGCAGCGTAGAAGCGAGCTCCTACAATGAGCAGTTCTTC. Protein sequence: CASSVEASSYNEQFF. The chain uses TRBV9 and TRBJ2-1; D unresolved. The CDR3 has 15 residues. V lost 0 bases to trimming and J lost 0 bases, with 7 bases between them. The germline gives CDR1 SGDLS, CDR2 YYNGEE.

CDR3 sequence reads: CASSASLAGGKETQYF. Here the CDR3 DNA reads TGTGCCAGCAGCGCGAGTCTAGCGGGGGGGAAAGAGACCCAGTACTTC. The chain employs TRBV5-5 and TRBJ2-5; 12 bases match TRBD2. J lost 3 bases, V lost 4 bases, and 7 bases had no gene match. Per the germline V gene, CDR1 is SGHKS and CDR2 is YYEKEE (reference sequence). The CDR3 covers 16 residues.

V is TRBV28 and J is TRBJ2-3; 11 positions match TRBD2. CDR3 length equals 16 residues. V shed 2 bases, J shed 2 bases, and the junction held 3 bases outside the gene matches. From germline, CDR1 is MDHEN and CDR2 SYDVKM. The CDR3 here is CASSLRLAGTTDTQYF. CDR3 sequence (DNA): TGTGCCAGCAGTTTACGACTAGCGGGAACCACAGATACGCAGTATTTT.

The genes are TRBV7-2 and TRBJ2-3; D perhaps matches TRBD2 (5 bases). V was clipped by 2 bases and J by 0 bases, with 15 bases between them. This CDR3 contains 17 residues. Germline V gives CDR1 SGHTA, CDR2 FQGNSA. CDR3 sequence (DNA): TGTGCCAGCAGCTTATTGATGGGCCGGACTAGCACAGATACGCAGTATTTT. As protein: CASSLLMGRTSTDTQYF. Variable domain in full (rest from reference TRBV7-2 and TRBJ2-3): GAGVSQSPSNKVTEKGKDVELRCDPISGHTALYWYRQSLGQGLEFLIYFQGNSAPDKSGLPSDRFSAERTGGSVSTLTIQRTQQEDSAVYLCASSLLMGRTSTDTQYFGPGTRLTVL.

V gene TRBV7-3 combines with J gene TRBJ1-6; tentative D call: TRBD1 (6 bases). V dropped 5 bases and J dropped 8 bases, with 13 bases sitting between them. The CDR3 totals 14 residues. Germline CDR1 SGHTA, CDR2 FQGTGA. The CDR3, as DNA: TGTGCCAGCAGCGAGACAGGCCCTTATTCACCCCTCCACTTT. It codes for CASSETGPYSPLHF.

This chain's CDR3 is CASSYNGQGLDEQYF. The CDR3 DNA is TGTGCCAGCAGTTACAATGGACAGGGGCTCGACGAGCAGTACTTC. The chain recombines TRBV6-5 with TRBJ2-7; 9 nucleotides match TRBD1. V shed 2 bases, J shed 5 bases, and the junction held 7 bases outside the gene matches. From germline, CDR1 is MNHEY and CDR2 SVGAGI. The CDR3 contains 15 residues.

The chain employs TRBV19 and TRBJ1-1; no reliable D call. Looked up from germline, CDR1 is LNHDA and CDR2 is SQIVND (reference sequence). Trimming shortened V by 5 bases and J by 4 bases, and 8 bases separated the two germline ends. The CDR3 has 12 residues. The CDR3 bases are TGTGCCAGTAGTCCCACCGGCACTGAAGCTTTCTTT. Translating gives CASSPTGTEAFF.

V gene TRBV2 combines with J gene TRBJ2-1, with D perhaps matching TRBD1 (5 bases). The CDR3 spans 13 residues. CDR1 and CDR2 from the germline V gene are SNHLY and FYNNEI. V lost 7 bases to trimming and J lost 3 bases, with 10 bases between them. CDR3 DNA: TGTGCCAGCAACCCTCAGGGCTACAATGAGCAGTTCTTC. Residues: CASNPQGYNEQFF.

V is TRBV19 and J is TRBJ1-1; 8 bases map to TRBD1. J was trimmed by 0 bases and V by 4 bases; bases with no gene match: 7. Germline V gene data show CDR1 as LNHDA and CDR2 as SQIVND (reference sequence). This CDR3 is built from 16 residues. CDR3 residues: CASSSNRGDLNTEAFF. The CDR3 DNA reads as TGTGCCAGTAGTAGCAACAGGGGGGACCTGAACACTGAAGCTTTCTTT.

V is TRBV24-1 and J is TRBJ1-5; the D gene is possibly TRBD1 (6 bases). The CDR3 is 14 residues long. V was trimmed by 9 bases and J by 4 bases, leaving 15 bases between them. Germline CDR1 KGHDR, CDR2 SFDVKD. CDR3 protein: CATGGGLGNQPQHF. The DNA of the CDR3 is TGTGCCACCGGGGGGGGGCTCGGTAATCAGCCCCAGCATTTT.

The chain is built from TRBV19 and TRBJ1-5; D gene ambiguous. V gave up 2 bases and J gave up 0 bases, with 8 bases separating them. Germline V gives CDR1 LNHDA, CDR2 SQIVND (reference sequence). This CDR3 comprises 15 residues. The chain's CDR3 is CASSITEYSNQPQHF. For the CDR3, the DNA is TGTGCCAGTAGTATAACTGAGTATAGCAATCAGCCCCAGCATTTT.

The chain employs TRBV3-1 (or the pseudogene TRBV3-2) and TRBJ1-4; D is uncertain. V lost 0 bases to trimming and J lost 0 bases, with 11 bases between them. This CDR3 is built from 17 residues. From germline, CDR1 is LGHDT and CDR2 YNNKEL (reference sequence). CDR3 sequence (DNA): TGTGCCAGCAGCCAAGATTTTTCGTCGGCAACTAATGAAAAACTGTTTTTT. Translating it yields CASSQDFSSATNEKLFF.

A few counts support this clone. V usage is TRBV9 and J usage is TRBJ2-6; the match to TRBD1 covers 8 bases. Germline lookup yields CDR1 SGDLS and CDR2 YYNGEE. The CDR3 totals 17 residues. Trimming at V came to 3 bases and at J to 0 bases, leaving 5 bases not matched to a gene. The CDR3 here is CASSGDRFSSGANVLTF. In nucleotides, the CDR3 is TGTGCCAGCAGCGGGGACAGGTTTAGCTCTGGGGCCAACGTCCTGACTTTC.

This chain uses TRBV5-4 with TRBJ1-1; no clear D. V dropped 6 bases and J dropped 1 base, with 10 bases sitting between them. This CDR3 region has 13 residues. CDR1 and CDR2 from the germline V gene are SGHNT and YYREEE (reference sequence). Here the CDR3 DNA reads TGTGCCAGCATAGCAGAACCGAACACTGAAGCTTTCTTT. Its protein is CASIAEPNTEAFF.

A word on this clone: This specimen includes other DNA sequences encoding the same CDR3. V usage is TRBV5-5 and J usage is TRBJ2-5; 9 bases fit TRBD2. Looked up from germline, CDR1 is SGHKS and CDR2 is YYEKEE (reference sequence). The CDR3 has 15 residues. V was pared by 2 bases and J by 5 bases, with 7 bases of the junction left unmatched. The chain's CDR3 is CASSFGGGASETQYF. CDR3 sequence (DNA): TGTGCCAGCAGCTTTGGCGGGGGGGCATCGGAGACCCAGTACTTC.